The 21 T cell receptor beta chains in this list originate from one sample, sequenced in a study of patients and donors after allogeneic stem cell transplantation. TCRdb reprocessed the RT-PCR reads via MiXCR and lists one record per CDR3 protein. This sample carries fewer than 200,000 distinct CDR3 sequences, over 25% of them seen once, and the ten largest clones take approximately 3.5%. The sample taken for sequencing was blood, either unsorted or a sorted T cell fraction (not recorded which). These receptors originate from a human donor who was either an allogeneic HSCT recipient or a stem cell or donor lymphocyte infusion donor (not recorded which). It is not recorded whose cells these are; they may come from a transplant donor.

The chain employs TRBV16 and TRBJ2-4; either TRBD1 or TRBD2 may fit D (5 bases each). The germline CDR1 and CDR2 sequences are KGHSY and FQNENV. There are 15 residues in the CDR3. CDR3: CASSDVGTAKNIQYF. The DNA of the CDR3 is TGTGCTAGCTCCGACGTAGGGACGGCCAAAAACATTCAGTACTTC. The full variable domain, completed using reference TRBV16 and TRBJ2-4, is GEEVAQTPKHLVRGEGQKAKLYCAPIKGHSYVFWYQQVLKNEFKFLISFQNENVFDETGMPKERFSAKCLPNSPCSLEIQATKLEDSAVYFCASSDVGTAKNIQYFGAGTRLSVL.

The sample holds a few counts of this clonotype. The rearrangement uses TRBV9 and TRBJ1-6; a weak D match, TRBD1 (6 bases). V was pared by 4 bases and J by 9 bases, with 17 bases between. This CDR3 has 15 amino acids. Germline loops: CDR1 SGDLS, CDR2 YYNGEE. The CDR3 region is CASSPREGVASPLHF. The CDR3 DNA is TGTGCCAGCAGCCCTCGGGAGGGGGTTGCTTCACCCCTCCACTTT.

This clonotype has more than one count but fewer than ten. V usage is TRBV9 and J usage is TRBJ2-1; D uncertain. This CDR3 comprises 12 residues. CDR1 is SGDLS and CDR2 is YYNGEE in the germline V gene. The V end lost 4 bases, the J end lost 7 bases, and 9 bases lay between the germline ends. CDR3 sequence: CASSPASNEQFF. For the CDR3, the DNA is TGTGCCAGCAGCCCAGCCTCAAATGAGCAGTTCTTC. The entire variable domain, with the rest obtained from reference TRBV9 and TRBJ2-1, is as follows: DSGVTQTPKHLITATGQRVTLRCSPRSGDLSVYWYQQSLDQGLQFLIQYYNGEERAKGNILERFSAQQFPDLHSELNLSSLELGDSALYFCASSPASNEQFFGPGTRLTVL.

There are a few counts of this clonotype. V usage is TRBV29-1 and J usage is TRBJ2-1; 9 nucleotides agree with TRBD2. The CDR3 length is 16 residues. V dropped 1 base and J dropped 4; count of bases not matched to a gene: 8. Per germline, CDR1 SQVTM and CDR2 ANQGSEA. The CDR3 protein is CSVEGLAGTTYNEQFF. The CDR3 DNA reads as TGCAGCGTTGAAGGTCTAGCGGGGACAACATACAATGAGCAGTTCTTC.

The CDR3 sequence: CASSIKGPSGRVMENEQFF. The CDR3 DNA sequence: TGTGCCAGCAGCATTAAGGGACCTAGCGGGAGGGTAATGGAAAATGAGCAGTTCTTC. The chain uses TRBV21-1 and TRBJ2-1; the table's D call, TRBD2, has no DNA check behind it. TRBV21-1 is a listed pseudogene. There are 19 residues in the CDR3.

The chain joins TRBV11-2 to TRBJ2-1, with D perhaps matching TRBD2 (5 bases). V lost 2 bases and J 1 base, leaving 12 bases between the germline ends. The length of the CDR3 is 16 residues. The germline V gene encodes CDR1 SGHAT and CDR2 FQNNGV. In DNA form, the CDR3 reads TGTGCCAGCAGCTTAATCGTGAGAGGGTCCTACAATGAGCAGTTCTTC. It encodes CASSLIVRGSYNEQFF.

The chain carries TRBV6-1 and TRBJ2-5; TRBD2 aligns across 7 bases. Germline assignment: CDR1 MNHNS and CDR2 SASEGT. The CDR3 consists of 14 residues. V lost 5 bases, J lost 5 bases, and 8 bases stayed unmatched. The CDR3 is CASSISAGVETQYF. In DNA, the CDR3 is TGTGCCAGCAGTATCTCGGCGGGAGTGGAGACCCAGTACTTC.

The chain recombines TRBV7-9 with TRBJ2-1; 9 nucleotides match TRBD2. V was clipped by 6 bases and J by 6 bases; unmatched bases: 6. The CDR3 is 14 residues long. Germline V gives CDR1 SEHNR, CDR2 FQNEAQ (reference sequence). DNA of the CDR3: TGTGCCAGCAGGCGGGAGGGCCGACGCAATGAGCAGTTCTTC. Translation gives CASRREGRRNEQFF.

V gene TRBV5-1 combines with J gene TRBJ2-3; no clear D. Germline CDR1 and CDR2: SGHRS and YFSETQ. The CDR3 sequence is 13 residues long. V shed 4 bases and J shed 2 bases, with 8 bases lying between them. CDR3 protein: CASSPYHTDTQYF. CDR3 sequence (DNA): TGCGCCAGCAGCCCCTACCACACAGATACGCAGTATTTT.

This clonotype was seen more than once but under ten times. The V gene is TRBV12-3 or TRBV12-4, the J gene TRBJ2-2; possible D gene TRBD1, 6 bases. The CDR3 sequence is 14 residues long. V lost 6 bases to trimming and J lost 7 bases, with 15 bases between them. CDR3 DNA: TGTGCCAGCAGGTTCCAAGGGACAAGCGGGGAGCTGTTTTTT. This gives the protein CASRFQGTSGELFF.

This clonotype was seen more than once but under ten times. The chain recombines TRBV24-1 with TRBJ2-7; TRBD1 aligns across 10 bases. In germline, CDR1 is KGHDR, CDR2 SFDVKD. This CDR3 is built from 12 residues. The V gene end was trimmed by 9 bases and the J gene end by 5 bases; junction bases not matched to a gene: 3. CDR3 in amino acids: CATQGQGNEQYF. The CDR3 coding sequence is TGTGCCACCCAGGGACAGGGGAACGAGCAGTACTTC.

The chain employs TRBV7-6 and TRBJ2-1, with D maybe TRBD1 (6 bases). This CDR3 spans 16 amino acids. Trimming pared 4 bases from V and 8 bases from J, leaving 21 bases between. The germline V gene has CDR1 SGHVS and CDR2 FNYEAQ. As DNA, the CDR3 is TGTGCCAGCAGCTCCCCTATGGACGGGAAGGGGGATGAGCAGTTCTTC. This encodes CASSSPMDGKGDEQFF.

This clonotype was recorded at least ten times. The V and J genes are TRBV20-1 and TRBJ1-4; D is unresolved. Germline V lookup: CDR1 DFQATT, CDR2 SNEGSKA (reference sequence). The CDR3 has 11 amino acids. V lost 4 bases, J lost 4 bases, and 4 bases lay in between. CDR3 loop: CSANVNEKLFF. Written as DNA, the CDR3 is TGCAGTGCTAACGTTAATGAAAAACTGTTTTTT.

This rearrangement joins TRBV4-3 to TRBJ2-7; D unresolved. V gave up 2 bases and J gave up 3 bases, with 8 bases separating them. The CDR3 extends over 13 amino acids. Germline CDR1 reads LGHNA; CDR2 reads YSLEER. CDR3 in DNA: TGCGCCAGCAGCCAAACAAGAAGCTACGAGCAGTACTTC. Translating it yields CASSQTRSYEQYF.

The chain's CDR3 is CASSLEGSIYQPQHF. Here the CDR3 DNA reads TGTGCCAGCAGCTTAGAAGGGTCGATCTATCAGCCCCAGCATTTT. This rearrangement joins TRBV5-5 to TRBJ1-5; D not certain. CDR3 length: 15 residues. V lost 2 bases and J 5 bases, leaving 14 bases between the germline ends. Per the germline V gene, CDR1 is SGHKS and CDR2 is YYEKEE (reference sequence).

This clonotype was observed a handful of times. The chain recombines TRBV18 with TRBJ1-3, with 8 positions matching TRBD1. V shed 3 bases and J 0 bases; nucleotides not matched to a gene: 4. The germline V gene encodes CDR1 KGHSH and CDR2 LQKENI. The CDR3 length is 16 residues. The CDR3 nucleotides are TGTGCCAGCTCACCTCAGGGGGCTGGCTCTGGAAACACCATATATTTT. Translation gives CASSPQGAGSGNTIYF. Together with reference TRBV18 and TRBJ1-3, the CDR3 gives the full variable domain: NAGVMQNPRHLVRRRGQEARLRCSPMKGHSHVYWYRQLPEEGLKFMVYLQKENIIDESGMPKERFSAEFPKEGPSILRIQQVVRGDSAAYFCASSPQGAGSGNTIYFGEGSWLTVV.

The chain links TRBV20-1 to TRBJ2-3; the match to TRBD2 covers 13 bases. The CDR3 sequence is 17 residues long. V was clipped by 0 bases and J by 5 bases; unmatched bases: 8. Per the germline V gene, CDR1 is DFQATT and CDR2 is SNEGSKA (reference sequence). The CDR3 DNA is TGCAGTGCTAGAGAAGGACTAGCGGGAGTATTACTAGATACGCAGTATTTT. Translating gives CSAREGLAGVLLDTQYF.

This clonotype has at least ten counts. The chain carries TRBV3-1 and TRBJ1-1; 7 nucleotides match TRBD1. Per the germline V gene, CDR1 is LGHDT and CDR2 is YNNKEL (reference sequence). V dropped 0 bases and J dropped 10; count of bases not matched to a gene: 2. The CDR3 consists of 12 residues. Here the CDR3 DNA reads TGTGCCAGCAGCCAAGAGGGACAGTCAGCTTTCTTT. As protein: CASSQEGQSAFF.

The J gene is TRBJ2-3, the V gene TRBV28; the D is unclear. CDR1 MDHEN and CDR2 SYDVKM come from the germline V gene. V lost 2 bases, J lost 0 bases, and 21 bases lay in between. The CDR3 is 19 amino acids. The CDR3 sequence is CASSLEVFLTASSTDTQYF. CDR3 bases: TGTGCCAGCAGTTTAGAGGTATTTCTTACCGCTTCTAGCACAGATACGCAGTATTTT.

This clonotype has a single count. This CDR3 reads CSVEGIAGGDGELFF. The CDR3 DNA reads TGCAGCGTTGAGGGAATAGCGGGAGGAGATGGGGAGCTGTTTTTT. The chain is built from TRBV29-1 and TRBJ2-2; TRBD2 aligns across 10 bases. This CDR3 has 15 amino acids. Germline V gene lookup returns CDR1 SQVTM and CDR2 ANQGSEA. Trimming removed 3 bases from V and 8 bases from J; junction bases left unmatched: 9.

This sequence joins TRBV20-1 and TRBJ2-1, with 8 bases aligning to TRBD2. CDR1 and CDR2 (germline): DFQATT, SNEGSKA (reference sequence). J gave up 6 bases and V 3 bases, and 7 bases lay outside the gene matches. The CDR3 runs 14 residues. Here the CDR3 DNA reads TGCAGTGCTAGGGGAGTAGCGGGAAGCAATGAGCAGTTCTTC. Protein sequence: CSARGVAGSNEQFF.